The entry below describes one T cell receptor beta chain. V shed 5 bases, J shed 5 bases, and the junction held 7 bases outside the gene matches. There are 16 residues in the CDR3. From germline, CDR1 is MDHEN and CDR2 SYDVKM. In the authors' workflow: Amplification of reference gene primers was used by the study to estimate nucleated cell counts. This table comes from immunoSEQ multiplex PCR, and its TCRdb copy is limited to in-frame clones, with some not included. The V and J calls and clone size were taken over from that table, and D and trimming were inferred from the DNA. The data hold around 250,000 clones, with about 80% observed a single time. The sample is drawn from a study of blood T cell repertoires in COVID-19. As for the study in general: Some COVID-19 samples were acute and others convalescent; all came from the United States, Italy and Spain. PBMCs, B-cell-depleted T cells, or T cells were the source of the cDNA or gDNA that made up the material.

The sequence came from a woman of 80 years or more with acute or convalescent COVID-19. Sequenced: peripheral blood. This chain connects TRBV28 to TRBJ1-6; 9 bases line up with TRBD1. Here the CDR3 reads CASSLGTGMDNSPLHF. CDR3 nucleotides: TGTGCCAGCAGTCTCGGGACAGGGATGGATAATTCACCCCTCCACTTT.